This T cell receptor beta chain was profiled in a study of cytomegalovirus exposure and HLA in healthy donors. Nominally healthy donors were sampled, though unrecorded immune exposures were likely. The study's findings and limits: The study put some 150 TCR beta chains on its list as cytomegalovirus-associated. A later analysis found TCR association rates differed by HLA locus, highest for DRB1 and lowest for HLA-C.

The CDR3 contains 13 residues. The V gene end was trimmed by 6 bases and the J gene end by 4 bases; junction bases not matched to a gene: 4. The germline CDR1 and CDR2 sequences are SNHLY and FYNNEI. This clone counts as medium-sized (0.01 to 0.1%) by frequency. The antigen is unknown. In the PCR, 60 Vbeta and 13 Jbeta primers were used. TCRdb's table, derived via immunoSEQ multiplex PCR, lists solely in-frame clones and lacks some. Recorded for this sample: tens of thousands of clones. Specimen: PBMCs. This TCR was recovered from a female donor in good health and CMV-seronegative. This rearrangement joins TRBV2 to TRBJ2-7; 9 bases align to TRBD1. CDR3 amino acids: CASRSGQGYEQYF. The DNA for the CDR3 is TGTGCCAGCAGATCGGGACAGGGATACGAGCAGTACTTC.